The 22 T cell receptor beta chains below were found in one sample sequenced in a study of regulatory T cells in long-lasting Graves disease (dated by TCRdb to about 2021). What this sample's time point label stands for: newly diagnosed GD, antithyroid drugs for less than 3 months. RNA was extracted from PBMCs in TRIzol for both TCR sequencing and RNA sequencing. The library was obtained by multiplex PCR. Sequencing relied on an Illumina HiSeq 4000. TCR beta libraries were built with iRepertoire HTBI primers and Arm-PCR amplification of CDR3 regions. TCRdb applied fastp at Q25 and MiXCR to the public reads, then kept only in-frame beta chains. Every entry covers one CDR3 protein and lists the most common genes and DNA from its rows. The sample contains hundreds of thousands of distinct CDR3 sequences, 16% of them found a single time. Jointly, the top ten make up more than 15% of the sample. These sequences were also reported in another study, on T cells in Graves' hyperthyroidism and ophthalmopathy.

The sample consisted of peripheral blood mononuclear cells (PBMCs), taken at new diagnosis, from a patient treated with antithyroid drugs. These TCRs come from a woman aged 25 to 45 with Graves disease. Donor details come from another sample of the same person, matched by shared clones.

This clonotype was seen at least ten times. V usage is TRBV2 and J usage is TRBJ2-1; 8 bases line up with TRBD2. The V gene's germline CDR1 is SNHLY and CDR2 FYNNEI. The trim removed 3 bases at V and 7 bases at J, leaving 11 bases unmatched. The CDR3 sequence is 16 residues long. The DNA of the CDR3 is TGTGCCAGCAGTGACCCGGGACTAGGGACGGGAAATGAGCAGTTCTTC. Protein: CASSDPGLGTGNEQFF.

Of note for this clonotype: At one of its ends the junction is not consistent with the germline gene, which may arise from a read error. J is TRBJ2-7 and V is TRBV27; TRBD1 might be the D (7 bases). Germline loops: CDR1 MNHEY, CDR2 SMNVEV (reference sequence). The CDR3 contains 11 residues. The CDR3 DNA reads as TGTGCCAGCGGTCGCCAGGGGGAGGCCCACTTC. Translation gives CASGRQGEAHF.

This clonotype was observed many times. The rearrangement links TRBV10-3 to TRBJ2-7; no definite D call. The CDR3 is 17 residues long. Trimming stripped 0 bases from V and 0 bases from J, with 15 bases between. From germline, CDR1 is ENHRY and CDR2 SYGVKD. The CDR3 DNA reads TGTGCCATCAGTGAGTCGATTCTCGGAAGCAGCTCCTACGAGCAGTACTTC. Translation gives CAISESILGSSSYEQYF.

This clonotype was seen repeatedly, ten times or more. The chain recombines TRBV6-2 or TRBV6-3 with TRBJ2-1, with 11 bases lining up with TRBD2. CDR1 is MNHEY and CDR2 is SVGEGT in the germline V gene. J lost 7 bases, V lost 6 bases, and 8 bases had no gene match. This CDR3 is built from 15 residues. The DNA of the CDR3 is TGTGCCAGCAGAGCTCTAGCGGGAGGTGGGAATGAGCAGTTCTTC. Translating gives CASRALAGGGNEQFF.

The V gene is TRBV5-1, the J gene TRBJ1-3; TRBD1 agrees at 9 bases. V was clipped by 6 bases and J by 2 bases; unmatched bases: 12. Looked up from germline, CDR1 is SGHRS and CDR2 is YFSETQ. This CDR3 is 17 amino acids long. The CDR3 DNA follows: TGCGCCAGCACTCCTACAGGGGGCCCTTCTACTGGAAACACCATATATTTT. It specifies CASTPTGGPSTGNTIYF.

This clonotype showed up just a few times. This may arise from a read error, as a much more abundant clone is one base away. The chain uses TRBV6-2 or TRBV6-3 and TRBJ1-1; possibly TRBD1 for D (6 bases). This CDR3 is built from 13 residues. Deletions cut 7 bases from V and 0 bases from J, with 9 bases between. Looked up from germline, CDR1 is MNHEY and CDR2 is SVGEGT. The CDR3 protein is CASIGQMNTEAFF. CDR3 coding DNA: TGTGCCAGCATAGGACAGATGAACACTGAAGCTTTCTTT.

This clonotype was picked up many times. The chain carries TRBV10-3 and TRBJ1-5; D remains unclear. V gave up 0 bases and J gave up 2 bases, with 2 bases separating them. This CDR3 spans 13 amino acids. The germline CDR1 and CDR2 sequences are ENHRY and SYGVKD. The CDR3 here is CAISESGNQPQHF. The CDR3 nucleotides read TGTGCCATCAGTGAGTCGGGCAATCAGCCCCAGCATTTT.

The chain carries TRBV24-1 and TRBJ2-1, with 8 bases matching TRBD2. The V gene end was trimmed by 9 bases and the J gene end by 0 bases; junction bases not matched to a gene: 3. This CDR3 has 14 amino acids. Germline assignment: CDR1 KGHDR and CDR2 SFDVKD. The chain's CDR3 is CATARGGSYNEQFF. DNA for the CDR3: TGTGCCACCGCTCGGGGGGGCTCCTACAATGAGCAGTTCTTC.

This clonotype was found many times. The gene calls are TRBV6-4 and TRBJ2-1; tentative D call: TRBD2 (5 bases). Looked up from germline, CDR1 is MRHNA and CDR2 is SNTAGT. CDR3 size: 15 residues. Deletions cut 4 bases from V and 2 bases from J, with 12 bases between. DNA of the CDR3: TGTGCCAGCAGTGTTGTATCGGGAACCTACAATGAGCAGTTCTTC. This sequence encodes CASSVVSGTYNEQFF.

This clonotype occurred many times. This chain joins TRBV27 and TRBJ2-2; maybe TRBD1 (5 bases). Germline V gene sequence: CDR1 MNHEY, CDR2 SMNVEV (reference sequence). The length of the CDR3 is 15 residues. Trimming pared 3 bases from V and 3 bases from J, leaving 11 bases between. The DNA for the CDR3 is TGTGCCAGCAGTTTTCAGGGTCCGGACACCGGGGAGCTGTTTTTT. Its protein product is CASSFQGPDTGELFF.

This clonotype was counted ten times or more. The chain joins TRBV11-2 to TRBJ2-5; D is possibly TRBD1 (6 bases). V lost 5 bases, J lost 4 bases, and 11 bases lay in between. This CDR3 spans 13 amino acids. Germline V gene data show CDR1 as SGHAT and CDR2 as FQNNGV. CDR3 region: CASSPTGLETQYF. In DNA form, the CDR3 reads TGTGCCAGCAGCCCAACAGGGTTAGAGACCCAGTACTTC.

DNA of the CDR3: TGTGCCAGCTCATTCGGATCCAGCAGGCTGTTTTGGGAGCAGTACTTC. Amino acid sequence: CASSFGSSRLFWEQYF. The chain links TRBV18 to TRBJ2-7; D call uncertain. The V gene's germline CDR1 is KGHSH and CDR2 LQKENI. V lost 5 bases to trimming and J lost 7 bases, with 24 bases between them. The CDR3 is 16 residues long.

This clonotype was detected a few times. The chain links TRBV28 to TRBJ2-1, with TRBD2 matching 9 bases. Germline loops: CDR1 MDHEN, CDR2 SYDVKM. V trimming: 7 bases; J trimming: 4 bases; junction bases outside the gene matches: 11. The length of the CDR3 is 16 residues. The CDR3 loop reads CASTQSWTSDYNEQFF. CDR3 nucleotide sequence: TGTGCCAGCACCCAATCGTGGACTAGCGATTACAATGAGCAGTTCTTC. Drawing the rest from reference TRBV28 and TRBJ2-1, the complete variable domain is DVKVTQSSRYLVKRTGEKVFLECVQDMDHENMFWYRQDPGLGLRLIYFSYDVKMKEKGDIPEGYSVSREKKERFSLILESASTNQTSMYLCASTQSWTSDYNEQFFGPGTRLTVL.

This clonotype was counted many times. The chain recombines TRBV20-1 with TRBJ1-1, with TRBD1 matching over 7 bases. The CDR3 extends over 10 amino acids. The J segment lost 11 bases and the V segment lost 6 bases, leaving 6 bases of the junction unmatched. CDR1 and CDR2 from the germline V gene are DFQATT and SNEGSKA (reference sequence). CDR3 DNA: TGCAGTGCCTGGACAGGACGGGCTTTCTTT. Translated, it gives CSAWTGRAFF.

The sample holds many counts of this clonotype. The CDR3 DNA sequence: TGTGCCAGCACTTTTCCGGACAAGTTTTCGGAAGCTTTCTTT. This translates into CASTFPDKFSEAFF. V is TRBV12-3 or TRBV12-4 and J is TRBJ1-1; TRBD1 is a possible D gene (5 bases). The CDR3 runs to 14 residues. Between the trimmed V and J ends, which lost 7 bases and 8 bases, there was a span of 20 bases.

This clonotype was counted ten times or more. J is TRBJ2-1 and V is TRBV29-1; 8 bases are shared with TRBD1. The CDR3 is 11 residues long. Per the germline V gene, CDR1 is SQVTM and CDR2 is ANQGSEA. The junction had 2 bases not matched to a gene; V was cut back by 6 bases and J by 7 bases. CDR3 residues: CSVNRGNEQFF. CDR3 nucleotides: TGCAGCGTCAACAGGGGGAATGAGCAGTTCTTC.

The V call is TRBV5-1, the J call TRBJ2-7; D is possibly TRBD2 (6 bases). The CDR3 is 13 amino acids. Trimming pared 2 bases from V and 6 bases from J, leaving 12 bases between. Germline V gene lookup returns CDR1 SGHRS and CDR2 YFSETQ. Written as DNA, the CDR3 is TGCGCCAGCAGCTTAGCGGGTGTCGGCGAGCAGTACTTC. It translates to CASSLAGVGEQYF.

This clonotype showed up many times. V usage is TRBV11-3 and J usage is TRBJ2-1, with TRBD2 as a possible D gene (5 bases). The germline V gene encodes CDR1 SGHNT and CDR2 YENEEA. This CDR3 contains 13 residues. V was clipped by 5 bases and J by 6 bases, with 11 bases between them. The CDR3 region is CASSDGRINEQFF. Written as DNA, the CDR3 is TGTGCCAGCAGCGATGGGAGAATCAATGAGCAGTTCTTC.

This clonotype was recorded at least ten times. The chain carries TRBV18 and TRBJ1-1; tentative D call: TRBD1 (5 bases). The CDR3 is made up of 13 amino acids. Germline V gene sequence: CDR1 KGHSH, CDR2 LQKENI. Trimming removed 5 bases at V and 3 bases at J, with 10 bases between. The CDR3 loop reads CASSLTEYTEAFF. CDR3 in DNA: TGTGCCAGCTCATTGACAGAATACACTGAAGCTTTCTTT.

V gene TRBV5-1 combines with J gene TRBJ2-1, with 15 bases matching TRBD2. The CDR3 covers 18 residues. The trim removed 2 bases at V and 7 bases at J, leaving 10 bases unmatched. CDR1 and CDR2 from the germline V gene are SGHRS and YFSETQ. This chain's CDR3 is CASSFGLAGGPRGNEQFF. The DNA for the CDR3 is TGCGCCAGCAGCTTTGGACTAGCGGGAGGGCCTCGTGGGAATGAGCAGTTCTTC.

This clonotype has more than one count but fewer than ten. This chain joins TRBV20-1 and TRBJ1-2, with TRBD1 matching over 8 bases. Germline V gene data show CDR1 as DFQATT and CDR2 as SNEGSKA (reference sequence). V dropped 2 bases and J dropped 7; count of bases not matched to a gene: 3. CDR3 length: 12 residues. The CDR3 region is CSARSDRVGYTF. The CDR3 bases are TGCAGTGCTAGATCGGACAGGGTTGGCTACACCTTC.

This clonotype was observed a handful of times. The chain uses TRBV12-3 or TRBV12-4 and TRBJ2-1; a weak D match, TRBD1 (5 bases). Trimming removed 3 bases at V and 5 bases at J, with 8 bases between. This CDR3 has 13 residues. CDR3 sequence: CASSFATDNEQFF. For the CDR3, the DNA is TGTGCCAGCAGTTTCGCGACAGACAATGAGCAGTTCTTC.